Shown below are 4 T cell receptor beta chains from a single sample sequenced in a study of regulatory T cells in long-lasting Graves disease. Regarding time point: newly diagnosed GD, antithyroid drugs for less than 3 months. Isolated PBMC RNA provided the starting material for the TCR library. Relying on iRepertoire HTBI primers and Arm-PCR of CDR3 regions, the team built TCR beta libraries. TCRdb ran MiXCR on the multiplex PCR reads and lists one entry per CDR3 protein. The sample carries about 320,000 distinct CDR3 sequences, more than 15% recorded once. The sequencing used peripheral blood mononuclear cells (PBMCs), collected at new diagnosis, from a patient treated with antithyroid drugs. The receptors were gathered from a female donor with Graves disease.

V is TRBV19 and J is TRBJ2-3, with 7 bases aligning to TRBD2. The germline CDR1 and CDR2 sequences are LNHDA and SQIVND (reference sequence). Losses at the gene ends were 9 bases for V and 7 bases for J; bases not matched to a gene: 13. The CDR3 runs to 14 residues. DNA for the CDR3: TGTGCCAGCCGGTCGGGCGGGAGCTTAAATACGCAGTATTTT. Amino acids: CASRSGGSLNTQYF.

This clonotype has a count of ten or more. V and J are TRBV12-3 or TRBV12-4 and TRBJ1-2, with no clear D. The CDR3 spans 13 residues. V was trimmed by 6 bases and J by 8 bases, leaving 16 bases between them. The CDR3 protein is CASSGSRVGGYTF. The CDR3, as DNA: TGTGCCAGCAGCGGCTCTAGGGTCGGGGGCTACACCTTC.

At least ten counts were recorded for this clonotype. The J gene is TRBJ1-1, the V gene TRBV13; the D is unclear. V was shortened by 3 bases and J by 6 bases, with 11 bases between the two germline ends. CDR1 and CDR2 from the germline V gene are PRHDT and FYEKMQ (reference sequence). This CDR3 has 13 residues. Written as DNA, the CDR3 is TGTGCCAGCAGCTTGGTCCGAATCGCTGAAGCTTTCTTT. The encoded protein is CASSLVRIAEAFF.

Concerning this clonotype: At one boundary the junction diverges from the germline segment, which might be a read error. V is TRBV25-1 and J is TRBJ1-2, with D perhaps TRBD1 (6 bases). In germline, CDR1 is MGHDK, CDR2 SYGVNS. The CDR3 is 13 residues long. CDR3 bases: TGTGGCAGCAGTGGAAAACAGGGCTATGGCTACACCTTC. Its translation is CGSSGKQGYGYTF.